This T cell receptor (beta chain) was identified during a study of OX40 agonist ivuxolimab in advanced cancers. Study-wide context: Prior anti-PD-1, anti-PD-L1 or anti-CTLA-4 therapy did not bar entry, and less than 50% had some. Study outcomes and limitations: More expanded clones were found, on average, in CD8+ than in CD4+ T cells. The antigen specificity of the peripheral T cells (those that were expanded) was not determined. Clonal expansion in partial responders at 0.1-3.0 mg/kg ranked among the lowest.

Clones were sequenced by immunoSEQ multiplex PCR, and TCRdb holds only the in-frame ones, with some missing. Of about 50,000 clones in the sample, roughly 84% were seen once. Regarding this clone: Its specificity is not known.

This CDR3 is built from 18 residues. V lost 1 base, J lost 0 bases, and 9 bases stayed unmatched. Germline CDR1 is MGHRA and CDR2 is YSYEKL. The receptor comes from an adult with an advanced solid tumor such as melanoma, head and neck, liver or kidney cancer. The starting material was CD4+ or CD8+ T cells sorted from blood, obtained in a trial of the OX40 agonist ivuxolimab. J is TRBJ1-5 and V is TRBV4-1, with 7 bases identical to TRBD1. The chain's CDR3 is CASSQVDRLRYSNQPQHF. The CDR3 nucleotides read TGCGCCAGCAGCCAAGTGGACAGGCTCCGCTATAGCAATCAGCCCCAGCATTTT.